This TCR beta chain stems from a study of memory CD4+ T cells and cytomegalovirus serostatus. On the study more broadly: Healthy Belgian adult donors included several CMV-positive and 24 CMV-negative people.

TCRdb's table, derived via immunoSEQ multiplex PCR, lists solely in-frame clones and lacks some. The sample holds 40,000 to 55,000 clones, 82% seen once. The V gene lost 5 bases and the J gene lost 11 bases, with 18 bases spanning the gap. Looked up from germline, CDR1 is MNHNY and CDR2 is SVGAGI (reference sequence). The CDR3 is made up of 13 amino acids. Single viable CD3+CD4+CD8-CD45RO+ cells were sorted as the memory CD4+ T cells. The sequencing sample was made of memory CD4+ T cells from blood. V usage is TRBV6-6 and J usage is TRBJ1-1; tentative D call: TRBD1 (5 bases). The sequence derives from an adult in good health and CMV-seronegative. CDR3 sequence (DNA): TGTGCCAGCAGTGGAGGGACCCCCCGGGAGGCTTTCTTT. It yields the protein CASSGGTPREAFF.